This passage covers 32 T cell receptor beta chains from one sample sequenced in a study of CD8+ T cells in alopecia areata. RNA, once extracted, was reverse transcribed into cDNA for use as the sequencing template. Produced via immunoSEQ multiplex PCR; TCRdb's table is partial and in-frame only. The table lists some 95,000 clones, about 40% of them singletons. This sample's treatment: oral pan-JAK inhibitor, 5-10 mg twice daily. Source: CD8+ T cells sorted from blood, taken at week 24, from a patient treated with tofacitinib. Receptors were obtained from a human donor with alopecia areata.

CDR3 sequence: CASTLGASSASYNEQFF. CDR3 coding DNA: TGCGCCAGCACCTTAGGGGCAAGCTCCGCATCCTACAATGAGCAGTTCTTC. The rearrangement joins TRBV4-1 to TRBJ2-1; possible D gene TRBD1, 5 bases. This CDR3 contains 17 residues. CDR1 is MGHRA and CDR2 is YSYEKL in the germline V gene. Trimming shortened V by 7 bases and J by 1 base, and 20 bases separated the two germline ends.

V is TRBV19 and J is TRBJ2-7, with 7 bases identical to TRBD2. CDR1 LNHDA and CDR2 SQIVND come from the germline V gene (reference sequence). J gave up 2 bases and V 1 base, and 8 bases lay outside the gene matches. This CDR3 comprises 16 residues. CDR3 loop: CASSIGGSGKTYEQYF. In nucleotides, the CDR3 is TGTGCCAGTAGTATAGGAGGCAGCGGGAAAACCTACGAGCAGTACTTC.

This clone was detected a few times. This chain uses TRBV2 with TRBJ1-1; possibly TRBD1 for D (5 bases). Germline loops: CDR1 SNHLY, CDR2 FYNNEI. The V end lost 6 bases, the J end lost 7 bases, and 9 bases lay between the germline ends. CDR3 size: 11 residues. The CDR3 loop reads CASRQTVEAFF. CDR3 DNA: TGTGCCAGCAGGCAGACAGTTGAAGCTTTCTTT.

V usage is TRBV2 and J usage is TRBJ2-1; the match to TRBD1 covers 10 bases. The CDR3 covers 16 residues. CDR1 is SNHLY and CDR2 is FYNNEI in the germline V gene. The ends lost 7 bases at V and 7 bases at J; junction bases unmatched: 13. The CDR3 coding sequence is TGTGCCAGCAAGAGGCCCGGGACAGGGGAGGAGAATGAGCAGTTCTTC. It yields the protein CASKRPGTGEENEQFF.

V and J are TRBV4-1 and TRBJ2-1; 7 bases match TRBD2. Germline V CDR1 and CDR2: MGHRA, YSYEKL. CDR3 length equals 12 residues. Trimming at V came to 4 bases and at J to 10 bases, leaving 4 bases not matched to a gene. CDR3 in amino acids: CASSPRGDEQFF. The CDR3 nucleotides are TGCGCCAGCAGCCCCCGGGGGGACGAGCAGTTCTTC.

The V call is TRBV4-1, the J call TRBJ1-1, with 10 bases that match TRBD1. V lost 3 bases, J lost 7 bases, and 11 bases stayed unmatched. CDR1 and CDR2 from the germline V gene are MGHRA and YSYEKL. The CDR3 is 16 amino acids. The CDR3 DNA sequence: TGCGCCAGCAGCCATGCCCGGGACAGGGGAGTAGGTGAAGCTTTCTTT. Translated, it gives CASSHARDRGVGEAFF.

This clone was seen only a few times. The gene calls are TRBV9 and TRBJ2-7, with no clear D. V lost 0 bases to trimming and J lost 3 bases, with 10 bases between them. CDR3 length: 14 amino acids. Germline V lookup: CDR1 SGDLS, CDR2 YYNGEE. The CDR3 DNA reads as TGTGCCAGCAGCGTAGGTTACGGAAACTACGAGCAGTACTTC. Amino acids: CASSVGYGNYEQYF. The full variable domain, in which reference TRBV9 and TRBJ2-7 provide the parts outside the CDR3, is DSGVTQTPKHLITATGQRVTLRCSPRSGDLSVYWYQQSLDQGLQFLIQYYNGEERAKGNILERFSAQQFPDLHSELNLSSLELGDSALYFCASSVGYGNYEQYFGPGTRLTVT.

This clone has only a few counts. The genes are TRBV5-1 and TRBJ1-2; weak D call: TRBD1 (6 bases). The CDR3 runs to 13 residues. The germline V and J ends were trimmed by 4 bases and 6 bases, with 13 bases remaining between them. Germline V lookup: CDR1 SGHRS, CDR2 YFSETQ. The CDR3 nucleotides are TGCGCCAGCAGCATCCGGACAGAAAATGGCTACACCTTC. Its translation: CASSIRTENGYTF.

The chain couples TRBV27 to TRBJ1-1; D is perhaps TRBD1 (5 bases). Germline V gene data show CDR1 as MNHEY and CDR2 as SMNVEV (reference sequence). V shed 4 bases and J shed 1 base, with 25 bases lying between them. The CDR3 length is 19 residues. For the CDR3, the DNA is TGTGCCAGCAGTTGGAGGGAGAGGTGGGGGGTGGTCGAGAACACTGAAGCTTTCTTT. This translates into CASSWRERWGVVENTEAFF.

In its sample, this clone was seen a few times. This sequence joins TRBV29-1 and TRBJ2-3; D is unclear. V lost 4 bases, J lost 4 bases, and 15 bases lay in between. Germline lookup yields CDR1 SQVTM and CDR2 ANQGSEA. The CDR3 sequence is 14 residues long. CDR3 residues: CSVGVRAFADTQYF. For the CDR3, the DNA is TGCAGCGTTGGGGTGAGAGCGTTCGCAGATACGCAGTATTTT.

This clone was seen only a few times. The chain links TRBV23-1 to TRBJ2-5, with D tentatively TRBD1 (5 bases). TRBV23-1 carries the ORF label, with uncertain function. The CDR3 length is 17 residues. V gave up 4 bases and J gave up 0 bases, with 18 bases separating them. The CDR3 loop is CASSRPRGRADQETQYF. For the CDR3, the DNA is TGCGCCAGCAGTCGACCAAGGGGTCGGGCAGACCAAGAGACCCAGTACTTC.

V usage is TRBV19 and J usage is TRBJ1-2; a weak D match, TRBD1 (6 bases). In germline, CDR1 is LNHDA, CDR2 SQIVND (reference sequence). The CDR3 is 15 amino acids. The V and J ends lost 5 bases and 0 bases respectively, with 13 bases between them. In DNA, the CDR3 is TGTGCCAGTAGTTCCCGGACAGATACTAACTATGGCTACACCTTC. This translates into CASSSRTDTNYGYTF.

CDR3 bases: TGCGCCAGCAGCCAAGACCGGTCAGCGACCGGGGAGCTGTTTTTT. Translated, it gives CASSQDRSATGELFF. The chain has TRBV4-3 and TRBJ2-2; no clear D gene. The length of the CDR3 is 15 residues. From germline, CDR1 is LGHNA and CDR2 YSLEER. V was pared by 0 bases and J by 5 bases, with 10 bases between.

This clone was counted a single time. The CDR3 here is CAWSALGQVAQYF. The CDR3 DNA is TGTGCCTGGAGTGCTCTCGGGCAGGTCGCCCAGTACTTC. The gene calls are TRBV30 and TRBJ2-5; no firm D call. Germline V gene lookup returns CDR1 GTSNPN and CDR2 SVGIG (reference sequence). This CDR3 region has 13 residues. V gave up 1 base and J gave up 9 bases, with 15 bases separating them.

This rearrangement joins TRBV29-1 to TRBJ1-1; 7 nucleotides match TRBD1. CDR3 length: 15 residues. J lost 0 bases, V lost 5 bases, and 9 bases had no gene match. In germline, CDR1 is SQVTM, CDR2 ANQGSEA. The chain's CDR3 is CSVWQGDSLNTEAFF. In DNA form, the CDR3 reads TGCAGCGTTTGGCAGGGGGATTCTCTGAACACTGAAGCTTTCTTT.

The sample holds a few counts of this clone. The chain employs TRBV7-2 and TRBJ2-1; 9 nucleotides match TRBD2. The CDR3 sequence is 14 residues long. Germline V gene data show CDR1 as SGHTA and CDR2 as FQGNSA. The trim removed 5 bases at V and 2 bases at J, leaving 1 base unmatched. In DNA form, the CDR3 reads TGTGCCAGCAGCCCTAGCGGGGCCTACAATGAGCAGTTCTTC. Translated: CASSPSGAYNEQFF.

This rearrangement joins TRBV27 to TRBJ2-3, with 12 bases that match TRBD2. The V and J ends lost 4 bases and 8 bases, in that order; junction bases with no gene match: 7. This CDR3 comprises 15 residues. Germline-derived CDR1 and CDR2 are MNHEY and SMNVEV (reference sequence). The CDR3 protein is CASSWTSGERSTQYF. CDR3 nucleotides: TGTGCCAGCAGTTGGACTAGCGGGGAACGGTCTACGCAGTATTTT.

This clone came up a few times. The rearrangement links TRBV9 to TRBJ1-1; D may be TRBD1 (5 bases). V was trimmed by 0 bases and J by 0 bases, leaving 9 bases between them. CDR3 length: 15 residues. Per germline, CDR1 SGDLS and CDR2 YYNGEE. CDR3 in DNA: TGTGCCAGCAGCGTAGTAGCAGGGATGAACACTGAAGCTTTCTTT. It is translated as CASSVVAGMNTEAFF.

This clone appeared a few times. The rearrangement joins TRBV27 to TRBJ2-6; D is unresolved. Germline CDR1 is MNHEY and CDR2 is SMNVEV (reference sequence). The CDR3 has 15 amino acids. V gave up 6 bases and J gave up 4 bases, with 13 bases separating them. The CDR3 is CASSISRSGANVLTF. As DNA, the CDR3 is TGTGCCAGCAGCATTAGCCGAAGCGGGGCCAACGTCCTGACTTTC.

The chain's CDR3 is CASSLLRSTDTQYF. The CDR3 nucleotides read TGCGCCAGCAGCCTTTTAAGAAGCACAGATACGCAGTATTTT. This chain connects TRBV5-1 to TRBJ2-3; D is unresolved. This CDR3 comprises 14 residues. The germline V and J ends were trimmed by 4 bases and 0 bases, with 9 bases remaining between them. From germline, CDR1 is SGHRS and CDR2 YFSETQ.

This clone has a handful of counts. This chain joins TRBV29-1 and TRBJ2-1; 8 bases agree with TRBD2. The CDR3 spans 14 residues. CDR1 and CDR2 from the germline V gene are SQVTM and ANQGSEA. V shed 1 base, J shed 3 bases, and the junction held 2 bases outside the gene matches. This CDR3 reads CSVEGTSLYNEQFF. The CDR3, as DNA: TGCAGCGTTGAAGGGACTAGCCTCTACAATGAGCAGTTCTTC.

This clone was found a few times. The genes are TRBV7-9 and TRBJ2-5; 7 nucleotides agree with TRBD2. This CDR3 is 15 amino acids long. The germline V gene encodes CDR1 SEHNR and CDR2 FQNEAQ (reference sequence). V shed 1 base, J shed 7 bases, and the junction held 9 bases outside the gene matches. The CDR3 spells CASSLESAGVPTQYF. The CDR3 nucleotides read TGTGCCAGCAGCTTAGAGTCGGCGGGAGTACCGACCCAGTACTTC.

This clone has a single count. The chain has TRBV5-6 and TRBJ1-1; TRBD1 might be the D (5 bases). The CDR3 spans 17 residues. Germline CDR1 is SGHDT and CDR2 is YYEEEE. Trimming took off 4 bases at V and 2 bases at J, with 21 bases between the two ends. CDR3 sequence: CASSPGTPRLGNTEAFF. CDR3 DNA sequence: TGTGCCAGCAGCCCCGGGACTCCCCGTTTGGGTAACACTGAAGCTTTCTTT.

V usage is TRBV10-3 and J usage is TRBJ2-7; 10 bases line up with TRBD2. The V and J ends lost 3 bases and 2 bases, in that order; junction bases with no gene match: 7. Germline V gene sequence: CDR1 ENHRY, CDR2 SYGVKD. The CDR3 runs to 16 residues. In DNA form, the CDR3 reads TGTGCCATCAGTGATTCCGGGACTAGCGACCCCTACGAGCAGTACTTC. This translates into CAISDSGTSDPYEQYF.

V is TRBV5-1 and J is TRBJ2-1, with a tentative D call TRBD1 (5 bases). V shed 0 bases and J shed 8 bases, with 9 bases lying between them. The CDR3 is 13 amino acids. The germline V gene has CDR1 SGHRS and CDR2 YFSETQ. CDR3 amino acids: CASSLAGWDEQFF. The CDR3 DNA is TGCGCCAGCAGCTTGGCAGGGTGGGATGAGCAGTTCTTC.

This clone was found a few times. V is TRBV10-2 and J is TRBJ2-3, with 11 nucleotides matching TRBD2. Germline CDR1 is WSHSY and CDR2 is SAAADI. The CDR3 is made up of 17 amino acids. After removal of 3 bases from V and 2 bases from J, the junction contained 7 bases not matched to a gene. CDR3 residues: CASSDLRLAGPTDTQYF. The CDR3, as DNA: TGCGCCAGCAGTGACCTTAGACTAGCGGGACCCACAGATACGCAGTATTTT.

As concerns this clone: With a much larger clone just one base away, this may be a read error. The rearrangement joins TRBV4-3 to TRBJ2-4; D might be TRBD1 (7 bases). Deletions cut 1 base from V and 7 bases from J, with 14 bases between. Germline V lookup: CDR1 LGHNA, CDR2 YSLEER. The CDR3 has 15 residues. The CDR3 protein is CASSQASPGGNIQYF. The CDR3 DNA is TGCGCCAGCAGCCAAGCCTCTCCAGGGGGGAACATTCAGTACTTC.

This clone has just a few counts. The genes are TRBV13 and TRBJ2-3; D remains ambiguous. CDR1 PRHDT and CDR2 FYEKMQ come from the germline V gene (reference sequence). The V end was cut by 5 bases, the J end by 0 bases, with 12 bases between. This CDR3 comprises 15 residues. The CDR3 sequence: CASSRNSDSTDTQYF. The CDR3 DNA reads TGTGCCAGCAGCCGCAATTCTGACAGCACAGATACGCAGTATTTT.

The V and J genes are TRBV27 and TRBJ2-7; D ambiguous. The CDR3 extends over 14 amino acids. Trimming took 0 bases from V and 3 from J, leaving 9 bases between them. The germline V gene encodes CDR1 MNHEY and CDR2 SMNVEV (reference sequence). The CDR3 DNA reads as TGTGCCAGCAGTTTATCGAATTCCGACTACGAGCAGTACTTC. It is translated as CASSLSNSDYEQYF.

This chain uses TRBV2 with TRBJ2-4, with a tentative D call TRBD1 (5 bases). Germline assignment: CDR1 SNHLY and CDR2 FYNNEI. This CDR3 spans 12 amino acids. Trimming removed 7 bases at V and 8 bases at J, with 12 bases between. In DNA form, the CDR3 reads TGTGCCAGCATGCCGCAGGGTTACATTCAGTACTTC. It yields the protein CASMPQGYIQYF.

This chain uses TRBV9 with TRBJ1-2; D remains unclear. The germline V and J ends were trimmed by 4 bases and 7 bases, with 8 bases remaining between them. Germline V gene sequence: CDR1 SGDLS, CDR2 YYNGEE. CDR3 length: 11 residues. The CDR3 coding sequence is TGTGCCAGCAGCTCCCTCGGTGGCTACACCTTC. Encoded protein: CASSSLGGYTF.

The genes are TRBV9 and TRBJ2-3; 9 bases are shared with TRBD2. Germline CDR1 and CDR2: SGDLS and YYNGEE. This CDR3 region has 16 residues. J was trimmed by 6 bases and V by 5 bases; bases with no gene match: 13. The CDR3 nucleotides read TGTGCCAGCAGTGCATCCAGTGGGACTAGCCTTGATACGCAGTATTTT. This translates into CASSASSGTSLDTQYF. Looking up the rest from reference TRBV9 and TRBJ2-3 gives the full variable domain: DSGVTQTPKHLITATGQRVTLRCSPRSGDLSVYWYQQSLDQGLQFLIQYYNGEERAKGNILERFSAQQFPDLHSELNLSSLELGDSALYFCASSASSGTSLDTQYFGPGTRLTVL.